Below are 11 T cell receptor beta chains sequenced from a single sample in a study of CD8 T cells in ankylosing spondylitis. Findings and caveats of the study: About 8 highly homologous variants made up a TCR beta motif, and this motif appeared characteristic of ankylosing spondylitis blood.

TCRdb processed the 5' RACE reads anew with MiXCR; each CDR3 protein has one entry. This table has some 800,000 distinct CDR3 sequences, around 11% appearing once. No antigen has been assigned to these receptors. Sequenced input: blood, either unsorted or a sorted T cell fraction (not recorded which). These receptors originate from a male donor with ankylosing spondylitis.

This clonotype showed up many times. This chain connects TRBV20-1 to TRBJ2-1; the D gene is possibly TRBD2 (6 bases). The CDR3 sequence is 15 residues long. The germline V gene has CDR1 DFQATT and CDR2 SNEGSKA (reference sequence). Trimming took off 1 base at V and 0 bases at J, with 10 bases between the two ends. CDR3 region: CSARVLASSYNEQFF. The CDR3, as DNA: TGCAGTGCTAGAGTCCTAGCGAGCTCCTACAATGAGCAGTTCTTC.

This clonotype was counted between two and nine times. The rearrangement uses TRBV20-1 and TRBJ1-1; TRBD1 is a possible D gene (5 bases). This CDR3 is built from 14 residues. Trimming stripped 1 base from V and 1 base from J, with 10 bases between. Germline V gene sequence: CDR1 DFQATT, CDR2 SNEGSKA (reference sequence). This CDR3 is CSARGGAANTEAFF. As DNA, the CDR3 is TGCAGTGCTAGAGGAGGGGCAGCGAACACTGAAGCTTTCTTT.

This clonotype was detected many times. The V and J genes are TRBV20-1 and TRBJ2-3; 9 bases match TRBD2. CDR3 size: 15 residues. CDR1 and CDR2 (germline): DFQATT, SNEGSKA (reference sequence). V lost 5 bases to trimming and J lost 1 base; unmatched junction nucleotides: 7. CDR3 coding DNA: TGCAGTGCTGGGGGACTAGCACTTCGCACAGATACGCAGTATTTT. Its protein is CSAGGLALRTDTQYF.

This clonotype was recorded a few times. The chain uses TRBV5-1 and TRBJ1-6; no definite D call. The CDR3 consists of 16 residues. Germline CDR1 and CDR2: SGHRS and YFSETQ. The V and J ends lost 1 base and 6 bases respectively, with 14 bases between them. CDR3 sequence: CASSLLKVESNSPLHF. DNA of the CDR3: TGCGCCAGCAGCTTGTTAAAGGTCGAGAGTAATTCACCCCTCCACTTT.

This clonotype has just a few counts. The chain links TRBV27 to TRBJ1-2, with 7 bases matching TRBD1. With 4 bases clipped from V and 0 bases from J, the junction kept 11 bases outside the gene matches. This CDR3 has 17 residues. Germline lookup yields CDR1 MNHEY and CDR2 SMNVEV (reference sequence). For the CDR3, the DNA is TGTGCCAGCAGTTCCTACTTTCGACAGGGAGCTAACTATGGCTACACCTTC. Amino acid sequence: CASSSYFRQGANYGYTF.

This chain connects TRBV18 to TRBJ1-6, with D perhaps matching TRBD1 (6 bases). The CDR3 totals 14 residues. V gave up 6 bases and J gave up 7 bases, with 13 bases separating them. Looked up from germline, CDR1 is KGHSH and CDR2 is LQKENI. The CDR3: CASSPGAENSPLHF. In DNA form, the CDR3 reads TGTGCCAGCTCGCCAGGGGCAGAAAATTCACCCCTCCACTTT.

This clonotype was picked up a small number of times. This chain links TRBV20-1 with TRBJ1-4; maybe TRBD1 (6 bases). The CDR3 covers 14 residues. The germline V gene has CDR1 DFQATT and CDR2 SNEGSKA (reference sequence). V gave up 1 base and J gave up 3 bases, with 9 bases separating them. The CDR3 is CSARVGAANEKLFF. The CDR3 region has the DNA TGCAGTGCTAGAGTGGGGGCTGCTAATGAAAAACTGTTTTTT.

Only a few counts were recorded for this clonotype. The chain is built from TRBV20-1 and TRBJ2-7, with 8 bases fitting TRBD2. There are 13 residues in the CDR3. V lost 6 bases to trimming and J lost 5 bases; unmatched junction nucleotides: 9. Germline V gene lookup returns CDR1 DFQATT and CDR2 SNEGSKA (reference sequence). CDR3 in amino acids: CSAESGRGDEQYF. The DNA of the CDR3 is TGCAGTGCCGAGAGCGGGAGAGGAGACGAGCAGTACTTC.

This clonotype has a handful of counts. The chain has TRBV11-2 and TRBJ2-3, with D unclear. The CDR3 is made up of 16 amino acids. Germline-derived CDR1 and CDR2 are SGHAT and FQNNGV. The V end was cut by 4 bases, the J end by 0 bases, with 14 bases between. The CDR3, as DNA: TGTGCCAGCAGCTCCTTCGGTACAAGGAGCACAGATACGCAGTATTTT. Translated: CASSSFGTRSTDTQYF.

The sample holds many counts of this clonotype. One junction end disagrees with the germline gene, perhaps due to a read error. CDR3 in amino acids: CASSLEVDTQYF. CDR3 bases: TGTGCCAGCAGCTTAGAAGTGGATACGCAGTATTTT. The rearrangement joins TRBV5-1 to TRBJ2-3; no firm D call. Germline V gene data show CDR1 as SGHRS and CDR2 as YFSETQ. CDR3 length: 12 residues.

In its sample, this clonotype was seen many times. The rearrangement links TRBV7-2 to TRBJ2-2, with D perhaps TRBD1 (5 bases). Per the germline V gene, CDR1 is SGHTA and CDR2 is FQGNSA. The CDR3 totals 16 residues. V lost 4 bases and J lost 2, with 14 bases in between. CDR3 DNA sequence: TGTGCCAGCAGCTCACACTCCAGGGCCAACACCGGGGAGCTGTTTTTT. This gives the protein CASSSHSRANTGELFF.